This is a list of T cell receptor beta chains from one sample in a study of T-cell memory formation after mild COVID-19. TCRdb reanalysed the 5' RACE reads using MiXCR and keeps one entry per CDR3 protein. The sample shows roughly 450,000 distinct CDR3 sequences, around a sixth of them seen only once. The sequencing input was PBMCs or a T cell subset sorted from them (not recorded which). Receptors were obtained from an adult woman who had mild COVID-19 (a few samples of this study predate the infection). Cell type and time point are not known. CDR3s include the opening cysteine and the closing phenylalanine or tryptophan. The order of the fields is D gene, V gene, J gene, clone size, CDR3 protein, CDR3 DNA. D genes are given only for firm matches. Where a row states a size, it is once, few, many or the class of an expanded clone; other rows omit it.

D gene: TRBD1
V gene: TRBV6-1
J gene: TRBJ2-7
clone size: many
CDR3 protein: CASMFDHRGGNYEQYF
CDR3 DNA: TGTGCCAGCATGTTCGATCACAGGGGTGGAAACTACGAGCAGTACTTC

D gene: .
V gene: TRBV18
J gene: TRBJ1-1
clone size: .
CDR3 protein: CASSPPLGVRTEAFF
CDR3 DNA: TGTGCCAGCTCACCACCCTTAGGAGTACGGACTGAAGCTTTCTTT

D gene: TRBD1
V gene: TRBV7-2
J gene: TRBJ2-7
clone size: .
CDR3 protein: CASSPARQGLSYEQYF
CDR3 DNA: TGTGCCAGCAGCCCCGCACGACAGGGTCTATCCTACGAGCAGTACTTC

D gene: .
V gene: TRBV21-1
J gene: TRBJ1-1
clone size: few
CDR3 protein: CASSNPPGGNTEAFF
CDR3 DNA: TGTGCCAGCAGTAATCCCCCCGGGGGGAACACTGAAGCTTTCTTT

D gene: .
V gene: TRBV7-2
J gene: TRBJ2-2
clone size: many
CDR3 protein: CASSFGTSTGELFF
CDR3 DNA: TGTGCCAGCAGCTTCGGGACCAGTACCGGGGAGCTGTTTTTT

D gene: .
V gene: TRBV14
J gene: TRBJ2-7
clone size: few
CDR3 protein: CASSQFSEQYF
CDR3 DNA: TGTGCCAGCAGCCAATTTTCAGAGCAGTACTTC

D gene: .
V gene: TRBV24-1
J gene: TRBJ2-3
clone size: few
CDR3 protein: CATSGMRGRSVDTQYF
CDR3 DNA: TGTGCCACCAGTGGAATGAGGGGCCGAAGTGTGGATACGCAGTATTTT

D gene: .
V gene: TRBV7-2
J gene: TRBJ2-3
clone size: many
CDR3 protein: CASSLGTGDTQYF
CDR3 DNA: TGTGCCAGCAGCTTAGGTACCGGGGATACGCAGTATTTT

D gene: .
V gene: TRBV6-5
J gene: TRBJ2-2
clone size: .
CDR3 protein: CASSLAGAVSGELFF
CDR3 DNA: TGTGCCAGCAGTTTGGCAGGGGCGGTGTCCGGGGAGCTGTTTTTT

D gene: .
V gene: TRBV20-1
J gene: TRBJ1-2
clone size: .
CDR3 protein: CISRGGRGYGYTF
CDR3 DNA: TGCATCTCGAGGGGAGGGCGAGGCTATGGCTACACCTTC

D gene: TRBD2
V gene: TRBV18
J gene: TRBJ2-5
clone size: .
CDR3 protein: CASSLTSLVETQYF
CDR3 DNA: TGTGCCAGCTCCCTGACTAGCCTGGTGGAGACCCAGTACTTC

D gene: TRBD1
V gene: TRBV12-3/TRBV12-4
J gene: TRBJ1-2
clone size: .
CDR3 protein: CASSLRRDRTYGYTF
CDR3 DNA: TGTGCCAGCAGCCTCCGCCGGGACAGGACTTATGGCTACACCTTC

D gene: .
V gene: TRBV4-2
J gene: TRBJ2-3
clone size: .
CDR3 protein: CASSPLGADTKDTQYF
CDR3 DNA: TGTGCCAGCAGCCCCCTGGGAGCGGACACGAAAGATACGCAGTATTTT

D gene: .
V gene: TRBV3-1
J gene: TRBJ1-4
clone size: .
CDR3 protein: CASSPVLGSKKLFF
CDR3 DNA: TGTGCCAGCAGCCCAGTTCTCGGAAGTAAAAAACTGTTTTTT

D gene: .
V gene: TRBV7-8
J gene: TRBJ2-3
clone size: few
CDR3 protein: CASSQDIGRRYF
CDR3 DNA: TGTGCCAGCAGCCAAGATATCGGCCGGAGGTATTTT

D gene: TRBD1
V gene: TRBV24-1
J gene: TRBJ2-5
clone size: .
CDR3 protein: CATCPDRDRGTETQYF
CDR3 DNA: TGTGCCACCTGCCCCGACCGGGACAGGGGGACAGAGACCCAGTACTTC

D gene: .
V gene: TRBV12-3/TRBV12-4
J gene: TRBJ1-2
clone size: few
CDR3 protein: CASTGGLGYTF
CDR3 DNA: TGTGCCAGCACGGGTGGTTTAGGCTACACCTTC

D gene: TRBD1
V gene: TRBV7-3
J gene: TRBJ1-1
clone size: .
CDR3 protein: CASSTDRDTEAFF
CDR3 DNA: TGTGCCAGCAGTACCGACAGGGACACTGAAGCTTTCTTT

D gene: .
V gene: TRBV7-9
J gene: TRBJ2-7
clone size: few
CDR3 protein: CASSSPGTPVSEQYF
CDR3 DNA: TGTGCCAGCAGCTCCCCCGGGACACCCGTCTCCGAGCAGTACTTC

D gene: .
V gene: TRBV29-1
J gene: TRBJ1-2
clone size: .
CDR3 protein: CSVEGSWGYTF
CDR3 DNA: TGCAGCGTTGAAGGCAGTTGGGGCTACACCTTC

D gene: .
V gene: TRBV9
J gene: TRBJ1-5
clone size: .
CDR3 protein: CASSPRGIGGQPQHF
CDR3 DNA: TGTGCCAGCAGCCCCCGGGGGATTGGGGGACAGCCCCAGCATTTT

D gene: .
V gene: TRBV6-2/TRBV6-3
J gene: TRBJ2-1
clone size: .
CDR3 protein: CASHIAGSSYNEQFF
CDR3 DNA: TGTGCCAGCCATATTGCTGGGAGCTCCTACAATGAGCAGTTCTTC

D gene: .
V gene: TRBV5-6
J gene: TRBJ1-1
clone size: .
CDR3 protein: CASSTGRSTEAFF
CDR3 DNA: TGTGCCAGCAGCACCGGCCGGAGCACTGAAGCTTTCTTT

D gene: .
V gene: TRBV5-1
J gene: TRBJ2-1
clone size: few
CDR3 protein: CASSLLAGSSYNEQFF
CDR3 DNA: TGCGCCAGCAGCTTGCTCGCTGGGAGCTCCTACAATGAGCAGTTCTTC

D gene: .
V gene: TRBV15
J gene: TRBJ1-2
clone size: few
CDR3 protein: CATSRDRQEFYGYTF
CDR3 DNA: TGTGCCACCAGCAGAGATCGGCAGGAGTTCTATGGCTACACCTTC

D gene: .
V gene: TRBV11-3
J gene: TRBJ1-4
clone size: .
CDR3 protein: CASSLGAGVEKLFF
CDR3 DNA: TGTGCCAGCAGCTTAGGCGCGGGGGTCGAAAAACTGTTTTTT

D gene: .
V gene: TRBV7-6
J gene: TRBJ2-3
clone size: few
CDR3 protein: CASSWFVGESADTQYF
CDR3 DNA: TGTGCCAGCAGCTGGTTTGTGGGTGAGAGCGCAGATACGCAGTATTTT

D gene: .
V gene: TRBV20-1
J gene: TRBJ1-1
clone size: few
CDR3 protein: CGAYDTEAFF
CDR3 DNA: TGCGGAGCCTACGACACTGAAGCTTTCTTT

D gene: .
V gene: TRBV24-1
J gene: TRBJ2-2
clone size: many
CDR3 protein: CATSTEHPNTGELFF
CDR3 DNA: TGTGCCACCAGCACTGAGCACCCGAACACCGGGGAGCTGTTTTTT

D gene: .
V gene: TRBV9
J gene: TRBJ2-2
clone size: few
CDR3 protein: CASMGRENTGELFF
CDR3 DNA: TGTGCCAGCATGGGGCGGGAAAACACCGGGGAGCTGTTTTTT

D gene: TRBD2
V gene: TRBV7-3
J gene: TRBJ2-1
clone size: .
CDR3 protein: CASSLLAGLTGGNEQFF
CDR3 DNA: TGTGCCAGCAGCTTACTAGCGGGCCTGACTGGGGGCAATGAGCAGTTCTTC

D gene: .
V gene: TRBV6-2/TRBV6-3
J gene: TRBJ2-1
clone size: many
CDR3 protein: CASSLIKYNEQFF
CDR3 DNA: TGTGCCAGCAGCCTCATCAAGTACAATGAGCAGTTCTTC

D gene: TRBD1
V gene: TRBV29-1
J gene: TRBJ2-3
clone size: .
CDR3 protein: CSVVLTGAGDTQYF
CDR3 DNA: TGCAGCGTTGTCCTGACAGGGGCGGGAGATACGCAGTATTTT

D gene: TRBD2
V gene: TRBV15
J gene: TRBJ2-3
clone size: few
CDR3 protein: CATRNGLAEINTQYF
CDR3 DNA: TGTGCCACCAGGAACGGACTAGCGGAAATTAATACGCAGTATTTT

D gene: .
V gene: TRBV6-1
J gene: TRBJ1-5
clone size: .
CDR3 protein: CASSEALGRRNQPQHF
CDR3 DNA: TGTGCCAGCAGTGAAGCGCTGGGCAGGCGCAATCAGCCCCAGCATTTT

D gene: .
V gene: TRBV2
J gene: TRBJ2-5
clone size: once
CDR3 protein: CASSEALRDSQETQYF
CDR3 DNA: TGTGCCAGCAGTGAAGCGCTTAGGGACTCACAAGAGACCCAGTACTTC

D gene: .
V gene: TRBV4-3
J gene: TRBJ2-2
clone size: few
CDR3 protein: CASSQDYRGGTGELFF
CDR3 DNA: TGCGCCAGCAGCCAAGATTACAGGGGGGGCACCGGGGAGCTGTTTTTT

D gene: TRBD2
V gene: TRBV12-3/TRBV12-4
J gene: TRBJ2-1
clone size: many
CDR3 protein: CASSLASGGTRVF
CDR3 DNA: TGTGCCAGCAGTTTAGCTAGCGGGGGGACCCGCGTCTTC

D gene: .
V gene: TRBV4-2
J gene: TRBJ1-1
clone size: many
CDR3 protein: CASSQDSTNTEAFF
CDR3 DNA: TGTGCCAGCAGCCAAGATTCAACGAACACTGAAGCTTTCTTT

D gene: TRBD2
V gene: TRBV2
J gene: TRBJ2-1
clone size: few
CDR3 protein: CASSQPAGELFF
CDR3 DNA: TGTGCCAGCAGTCAGCCAGCGGGAGAACTGTTCTTC

D gene: .
V gene: TRBV27
J gene: TRBJ1-1
clone size: .
CDR3 protein: CASSLSSTGMNTEAFF
CDR3 DNA: TGTGCCAGCAGTTTATCCTCCACAGGGATGAACACTGAAGCTTTCTTT

D gene: .
V gene: TRBV4-1
J gene: TRBJ1-1
clone size: .
CDR3 protein: CASSGHSTGNTEAFF
CDR3 DNA: TGCGCCAGCAGCGGCCACTCGACAGGGAACACTGAAGCTTTCTTT

D gene: TRBD1
V gene: TRBV20-1
J gene: TRBJ2-4
clone size: .
CDR3 protein: CSAGQGRNIQYF
CDR3 DNA: TGCAGTGCCGGACAGGGAAGAAACATTCAGTACTTC

D gene: .
V gene: TRBV6-4
J gene: TRBJ2-2
clone size: few
CDR3 protein: CASSPEAGAAGELFF
CDR3 DNA: TGTGCCAGCAGCCCCGAGGCAGGGGCGGCCGGGGAGCTGTTTTTT

D gene: TRBD1
V gene: TRBV6-5
J gene: TRBJ2-7
clone size: few
CDR3 protein: CASSSPEDRGGYEQYF
CDR3 DNA: TGTGCCAGCAGTTCGCCCGAGGACAGGGGAGGCTACGAGCAGTACTTC

D gene: .
V gene: TRBV7-2
J gene: TRBJ2-7
clone size: few
CDR3 protein: CASSPGIVGIHSYEQYF
CDR3 DNA: TGTGCCAGCAGCCCAGGTATAGTCGGGATTCACTCCTACGAGCAGTACTTC

D gene: .
V gene: TRBV30
J gene: TRBJ2-5
clone size: .
CDR3 protein: CAWSGDTQETQYF
CDR3 DNA: TGTGCCTGGAGCGGGGACACCCAAGAGACCCAGTACTTC

D gene: .
V gene: TRBV10-3
J gene: TRBJ2-3
clone size: .
CDR3 protein: CAISESAGSTDTQYF
CDR3 DNA: TGTGCCATCAGTGAGTCGGCAGGGAGCACAGATACGCAGTATTTT

D gene: TRBD2
V gene: TRBV9
J gene: TRBJ2-3
clone size: .
CDR3 protein: CASSETSGTDTQYF
CDR3 DNA: TGTGCCAGCAGCGAGACTAGCGGCACAGATACGCAGTATTTT

D gene: .
V gene: TRBV4-3
J gene: TRBJ2-1
clone size: few
CDR3 protein: CASSQESISYNEQFF
CDR3 DNA: TGCGCCAGCAGCCAAGAATCTATCTCCTACAATGAGCAGTTCTTC

D gene: .
V gene: TRBV12-3/TRBV12-4
J gene: TRBJ1-3
clone size: .
CDR3 protein: CASSFRGTGNTIYF
CDR3 DNA: TGTGCCAGCAGTTTCAGGGGTACGGGAAACACCATATATTTT

D gene: .
V gene: TRBV29-1
J gene: TRBJ1-2
clone size: few
CDR3 protein: CSVVGQWDYGYTF
CDR3 DNA: TGCAGCGTTGTGGGGCAGTGGGACTATGGCTACACCTTC

D gene: TRBD1
V gene: TRBV15
J gene: TRBJ1-6
clone size: .
CDR3 protein: CATSTGQETPRSPLHF
CDR3 DNA: TGTGCCACCAGCACAGGACAGGAAACTCCAAGGTCACCCCTCCACTTT